This T cell receptor (beta chain) originates from a study of identical twins. Study-wide findings and caveats: Excess sharing between twins was weaker in beta out-of-frame sequences.

There are many counts of this clonotype. Its antigen remains unidentified. TCRdb re-derived calls from the 5' RACE reads in MiXCR, one entry per CDR3 protein. The sample holds 650,000 to 800,000 distinct CDR3 sequences, more than 6.5% seen once. The V end was cut by 6 bases, the J end by 0 bases, with 12 bases between. The CDR3 totals 14 residues. This sample was also put to use in a study of yellow fever vaccine responses in identical twins.

Sequencing used PBMCs. The V gene is TRBV12-3 or TRBV12-4, the J gene TRBJ2-7, with D possibly being TRBD2 (5 bases). This TCR derives from a woman between 18 and 29 years old in good health. The CDR3 sequence: CASRPKTNSYEQYF. DNA for the CDR3: TGTGCCAGCAGACCTAAGACTAACTCCTACGAGCAGTACTTC.